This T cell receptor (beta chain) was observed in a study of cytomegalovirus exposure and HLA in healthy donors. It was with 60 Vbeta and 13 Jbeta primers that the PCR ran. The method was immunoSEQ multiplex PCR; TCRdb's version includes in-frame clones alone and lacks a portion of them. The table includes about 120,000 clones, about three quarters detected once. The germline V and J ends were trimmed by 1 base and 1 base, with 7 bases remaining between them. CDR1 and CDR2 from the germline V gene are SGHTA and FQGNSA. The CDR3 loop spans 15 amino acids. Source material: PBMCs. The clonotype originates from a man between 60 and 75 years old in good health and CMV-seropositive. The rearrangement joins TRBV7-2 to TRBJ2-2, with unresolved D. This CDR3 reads CASSLGYGNTGELFF. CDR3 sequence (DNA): TGTGCCAGCAGCTTAGGCTACGGGAACACCGGGGAGCTGTTTTTT.